The clone carrying this T cell receptor beta chain was seen a handful of times. The germline V gene encodes CDR1 SQVTM and CDR2 ANQGSEA. CDR3 length: 15 residues. V shed 4 bases and J 0 bases; nucleotides not matched to a gene: 6. These data originate in a study of CD8+ T cells in alopecia areata. Reverse transcription of extracted RNA yielded cDNA, which provided the sequencing template. Profiled with immunoSEQ multiplex PCR; TCRdb holds only in-frame clones, not every one. The sample holds 200,000 or so clones, more than 45% seen once. The clonotype originates from a human donor with alopecia areata. The rearrangement uses TRBV29-1 and TRBJ2-4; 7 nucleotides agree with TRBD1. This specimen was CD4+ T cells sorted from blood, taken at week 0. CDR3 sequence reads: CSVASTGLAKNIQYF. CDR3 DNA: TGCAGCGTTGCATCGACAGGGTTAGCCAAAAACATTCAGTACTTC. Filled out from reference TRBV29-1 and TRBJ2-4, the complete variable domain reads SAVISQKPSRDICQRGTSLTIQCQVDSQVTMMFWYRQQPGQSLTLIATANQGSEATYESGFVIDKFPISRPNLTFSTLTVSNMSPEDSSIYLCSVASTGLAKNIQYFGAGTRLSVL.